Listed here are 7 T cell receptor beta chains from one sample, sequenced in a study of cytomegalovirus exposure and HLA in healthy donors. Use of 60 Vbeta and 13 Jbeta primers characterized the PCR. Sequencing was performed with immunoSEQ multiplex PCR; in TCRdb, only in-frame clones are kept and a portion is missing. There are roughly 40,000 clones in the sample; roughly 81% occur only once, and roughly 8.8% lies in the top ten. Sequencing was done on a sample of PBMCs. These receptor sequences come from a middle-aged woman in good health and CMV-seronegative.

This CDR3 is CASSPRQGADPQYF. CDR3 bases: TGTGCCAGCAGTCCGAGACAGGGAGCGGATCCGCAGTATTTT. The rearrangement links TRBV27 to TRBJ2-3; 7 nucleotides agree with TRBD1. Trimming removed 5 bases from V and 10 bases from J; junction bases left unmatched: 12. Germline values: CDR1 MNHEY, CDR2 SMNVEV (reference sequence). The CDR3 runs 14 residues.

The rearrangement links TRBV29-1 to TRBJ2-3; TRBD2 is a possible D gene (5 bases). Trimming removed 4 bases from V and 2 bases from J, with 19 bases in between. CDR1 and CDR2 from the germline V gene are SQVTM and ANQGSEA. The CDR3 totals 16 residues. CDR3 amino acids: CSVAGFPRGDTDTQYF. CDR3 nucleotide sequence: TGCAGCGTTGCGGGGTTCCCGAGAGGAGACACAGATACGCAGTATTTT.

This clone was counted once. The J gene is TRBJ2-3, the V gene TRBV15; 8 bases fit TRBD2. This CDR3 is 15 amino acids long. Germline assignment: CDR1 LNHNV and CDR2 YYDKDF (reference sequence). J was trimmed by 1 base and V by 0 bases; bases with no gene match: 0. The CDR3 here is CATSRERGGTDTQYF. The CDR3 coding sequence is TGTGCCACCAGCAGAGAGCGGGGGGGCACAGATACGCAGTATTTT.

The rearrangement uses TRBV5-1 and TRBJ2-2, with no clear D. In germline, CDR1 is SGHRS, CDR2 YFSETQ. This CDR3 comprises 13 residues. Deletions cut 4 bases from V and 1 base from J, with 5 bases between. The CDR3, as DNA: TGCGCCAGCAGCCCCAGGAACACCGGGGAGCTGTTTTTT. Protein: CASSPRNTGELFF. Together with reference TRBV5-1 and TRBJ2-2, the CDR3 gives the full variable domain: KAGVTQTPRYLIKTRGQQVTLSCSPISGHRSVSWYQQTPGQGLQFLFEYFSETQRNKGNFPGRFSGRQFSNSRSEMNVSTLELGDSALYLCASSPRNTGELFFGEGSRLTVL.

The chain links TRBV5-4 to TRBJ2-1; perhaps TRBD2 as D (7 bases). The CDR3 length is 12 residues. Germline lookup yields CDR1 SGHNT and CDR2 YYREEE (reference sequence). The V gene lost 3 bases and the J gene lost 10 bases, with 11 bases spanning the gap. The chain's CDR3 is CASSSWGGEQFF. The CDR3 DNA reads as TGTGCCAGCAGCTCCTGGGGGGGCGAGCAGTTCTTC. Full variable domain (missing parts from reference TRBV5-4 and TRBJ2-1): ETGVTQSPTHLIKTRGQQVTLRCSSQSGHNTVSWYQQALGQGPQFIFQYYREEENGRGNFPPRFSGLQFPNYSSELNVNALELDDSALYLCASSSWGGEQFFGPGTRLTVL.

V is TRBV4-3 and J is TRBJ2-3; 13 bases agree with TRBD2. Looked up from germline, CDR1 is LGHNA and CDR2 is YSLEER. With 0 bases clipped from V and 6 bases from J, the junction kept 6 bases outside the gene matches. CDR3 length: 17 amino acids. CDR3 DNA sequence: TGCGCCAGCAGCCAAGATTCGTCGACTAGCGGGGGGGATACGCAGTATTTT. It codes for CASSQDSSTSGGDTQYF.

V is TRBV19 and J is TRBJ1-1; 7 nucleotides match TRBD1. The length of the CDR3 is 17 residues. V dropped 7 bases and J dropped 0; count of bases not matched to a gene: 14. Germline V lookup: CDR1 LNHDA, CDR2 SQIVND (reference sequence). The chain's CDR3 is CASNVRGRGPMNTEAFF. In DNA, the CDR3 is TGTGCCAGTAATGTGAGGGGGCGCGGTCCGATGAACACTGAAGCTTTCTTT.